This TCR beta chain was sequenced for a study of response to subunit inactivated influenza vaccine. CDR1 DFQATT and CDR2 SNEGSKA come from the germline V gene (reference sequence). J was trimmed by 4 bases and V by 4 bases; bases with no gene match: 9. The CDR3 is 15 amino acids. TCRdb re-analysed the RT-PCR reads in MiXCR, keeping a single row per CDR3 protein. The sample carries 650,000 to 850,000 distinct CDR3 sequences, about 15% recorded once. Here the sequenced sample was PBMCs from blood, taken about 14 days before vaccination. The V gene is TRBV20-1, the J gene TRBJ2-3, with 9 bases aligning to TRBD2. This sequence originates from a man aged 45-65 years who received an inactivated influenza vaccine. CDR3 nucleotides: TGCAGTGCTAATTGGGCTAGCGGGACCGCAGATACGCAGTATTTT. Translated, it gives CSANWASGTADTQYF.